What follows are 27 T cell receptor beta chains derived from one specimen sequenced in a study of T cell responses to AZD1222 COVID-19 vaccine. TCRdb keeps only in-frame clones here, not all; method: immunoSEQ multiplex PCR. The table has approximately 150,000 clones, approximately 90% seen once. Sequenced here: peripheral blood, sampled on day 0 of AZD1222 vaccination. Receptors originate from an adult in good health.

V usage is TRBV7-2 and J usage is TRBJ2-2; TRBD2 aligns across 12 bases. The length of the CDR3 is 18 residues. CDR1 and CDR2 from the germline V gene are SGHTA and FQGNSA. Trimming cost V 5 bases and J 5 bases; bases outside gene matches: 12. The DNA for the CDR3 is TGTGCCAGCAGCCCTTCTAGCGGGAGGGCCAAAAAGACCGGGGAGCTGTTTTTT. The encoded protein is CASSPSSGRAKKTGELFF.

The rearrangement uses TRBV2 and TRBJ2-7; 12 positions match TRBD2. The CDR3 contains 16 residues. V was clipped by 8 bases and J by 1 base; unmatched bases: 9. The germline V gene encodes CDR1 SNHLY and CDR2 FYNNEI. DNA of the CDR3: TGTGCCAGCTCCGGACTAGCGGGGTTATTGTCCTACGAGCAGTACTTC. This translates into CASSGLAGLLSYEQYF.

This clone was counted a few times. This chain uses TRBV4-1 with TRBJ2-7, with TRBD1 matching 8 bases. The germline gives CDR1 MGHRA, CDR2 YSYEKL. This CDR3 contains 15 residues. V shed 1 base, J shed 7 bases, and the junction held 9 bases outside the gene matches. This CDR3 reads CASSQGPGGLQEQYF. CDR3 nucleotides: TGCGCCAGCAGCCAAGGGCCAGGGGGCCTACAAGAGCAGTACTTC.

This chain joins TRBV11-3 and TRBJ2-7; D is possibly TRBD1 (6 bases). V dropped 5 bases and J dropped 1 base, with 9 bases sitting between them. The germline V gene encodes CDR1 SGHNT and CDR2 YENEEA. This CDR3 is built from 13 residues. In nucleotides, the CDR3 is TGTGCCAGCAGCCGGACAGCTTCCTACGAGCAGTACTTC. Protein product: CASSRTASYEQYF.

The genes are TRBV19 and TRBJ1-1; weak D call: TRBD1 (6 bases). Germline V lookup: CDR1 LNHDA, CDR2 SQIVND (reference sequence). V lost 2 bases and J lost 3, with 7 bases in between. The CDR3 runs 13 residues. CDR3 DNA sequence: TGTGCCAGTAGTATACAGGGGTACACTGAAGCTTTCTTT. It yields the protein CASSIQGYTEAFF.

This rearrangement joins TRBV7-2 to TRBJ2-1, with 14 nucleotides matching TRBD2. V gave up 5 bases and J gave up 1 base; unmatched junction bases: 7. This CDR3 contains 18 residues. From germline, CDR1 is SGHTA and CDR2 FQGNSA. CDR3 loop: CASSPGTSGSPSYNEQFF. The CDR3 DNA sequence: TGTGCCAGCAGCCCCGGGACTAGCGGGAGCCCGTCCTACAATGAGCAGTTCTTC.

The rearrangement uses TRBV13 and TRBJ1-1, with D uncertain. Per germline, CDR1 PRHDT and CDR2 FYEKMQ (reference sequence). The V end lost 4 bases, the J end lost 1 base, and 10 bases lay between the germline ends. This CDR3 has 14 residues. DNA for the CDR3: TGTGCCAGCAGCTCCCCTGTCCAGAACACTGAAGCTTTCTTT. As protein: CASSSPVQNTEAFF.

V is TRBV7-9 and J is TRBJ2-1; D is uncertain. Germline lookup yields CDR1 SEHNR and CDR2 FQNEAQ (reference sequence). V lost 2 bases and J lost 10, with 6 bases in between. This CDR3 region has 11 residues. CDR3 sequence (DNA): TGTGCCAGCAGCTTACTTGACGAGCAGTTCTTC. Translated: CASSLLDEQFF.

The chain has TRBV5-6 and TRBJ1-4; D uncertain. This CDR3 has 14 residues. V shed 0 bases and J shed 2 bases, with 5 bases lying between them. Germline loops: CDR1 SGHDT, CDR2 YYEEEE. The CDR3 DNA sequence: TGTGCCAGCAGCTTGGCGACGACTAATGAAAAACTGTTTTTT. This sequence encodes CASSLATTNEKLFF.

There are a few counts of this clone. The chain has TRBV27 and TRBJ2-1, with TRBD2 matching 10 bases. From germline, CDR1 is MNHEY and CDR2 SMNVEV (reference sequence). The length of the CDR3 is 12 residues. The trim removed 8 bases at V and 13 bases at J, leaving 8 bases unmatched. CDR3 sequence (DNA): TGTGCCAGCTCCAAGCGGGAGGGAATCCAGTTCTTC. Its translation: CASSKREGIQFF.

This chain's CDR3 is CASGPRPTEAFF. In DNA form, the CDR3 reads TGTGCCAGCGGCCCCCGTCCCACTGAAGCTTTCTTT. This rearrangement joins TRBV28 to TRBJ1-1; D is unresolved. Germline V lookup: CDR1 MDHEN, CDR2 SYDVKM. This CDR3 contains 12 residues. The V and J ends lost 8 bases and 4 bases respectively, with 11 bases between them.

This chain connects TRBV20-1 to TRBJ2-7; 7 bases are shared with TRBD1. V lost 5 bases to trimming and J lost 9 bases; unmatched junction nucleotides: 7. Germline CDR1 DFQATT, CDR2 SNEGSKA (reference sequence). The CDR3 has 11 amino acids. DNA for the CDR3: TGCAGTGCTCCCATTCACAGGGGGCAGTACTTC. This encodes CSAPIHRGQYF.

V gene TRBV27 combines with J gene TRBJ1-5; weak D call: TRBD1 (6 bases). The CDR3 spans 14 residues. Deletions cut 4 bases from V and 9 bases from J, with 16 bases between. CDR1 and CDR2 (germline): MNHEY, SMNVEV (reference sequence). CDR3 sequence (DNA): TGTGCCAGCAGTTCCGAGGGGGGGAGTCGGCCCCAGCATTTT. It yields the protein CASSSEGGSRPQHF.

V is TRBV15 and J is TRBJ2-1; the match to TRBD1 covers 10 bases. Germline V gene sequence: CDR1 LNHNV, CDR2 YYDKDF (reference sequence). The CDR3 has 16 amino acids. J lost 7 bases, V lost 1 base, and 7 bases had no gene match. The DNA of the CDR3 is TGTGCCACCAGCAGAGCTGGGGGGGACAGGGGAAATGAGCAGTTCTTC. It encodes CATSRAGGDRGNEQFF.

The chain combines TRBV7-3 with TRBJ1-1; TRBD1 might be the D (5 bases). CDR1 SGHTA and CDR2 FQGTGA come from the germline V gene. Trimming pared 8 bases from V and 4 bases from J, leaving 11 bases between. The CDR3 sequence is 12 residues long. CDR3 loop: CASAGGSTEAFF. The CDR3 region has the DNA TGTGCCAGCGCTGGGGGTTCCACTGAAGCTTTCTTT.

The V call is TRBV7-3, the J call TRBJ2-2; TRBD2 matches at 7 bases. In germline, CDR1 is SGHTA, CDR2 FQGTGA. The CDR3 extends over 15 amino acids. Germline trimming cut 5 bases from V and 5 bases from J; bases unmatched to any gene: 8. CDR3 sequence reads: CASSLGGSGTGELFF. CDR3 nucleotide sequence: TGTGCCAGCAGCCTCGGCGGGAGTGGTACCGGGGAGCTGTTTTTT.

The J gene is TRBJ1-4, the V gene TRBV25-1, with 8 bases lining up with TRBD1. Germline V lookup: CDR1 MGHDK, CDR2 SYGVNS. V shed 3 bases and J 3 bases; nucleotides not matched to a gene: 3. This CDR3 region has 15 residues. The CDR3 DNA reads as TGTGCCAGCAGTGATACGACAGGGGCTAATGAAAAACTGTTTTTT. Its protein product is CASSDTTGANEKLFF.

This clone was observed once. The genes are TRBV23-1 and TRBJ2-3; a possible D gene is TRBD2 (7 bases). TRBV23-1 is reported as an ORF; its role is uncertain. V shed 0 bases and J shed 2 bases, with 18 bases lying between them. The CDR3 totals 18 residues. The CDR3 sequence is CASSQSHPEGGSTDTQYF. The CDR3 DNA reads TGCGCCAGCAGTCAATCCCACCCCGAGGGGGGGTCCACAGATACGCAGTATTTT.

The count of this clone is one. This chain uses TRBV11-2 with TRBJ1-2; D unclear. This CDR3 comprises 16 residues. V was cut by 4 bases and J by 3 bases, with 18 bases left in between. CDR1 and CDR2 from the germline V gene are SGHAT and FQNNGV. CDR3 sequence (DNA): TGTGCCAGCAGCTCCGGCGGGGTATTATCGGACTATGGCTACACCTTC. It translates to CASSSGGVLSDYGYTF.

The chain uses TRBV2 and TRBJ1-5; D is uncertain. V lost 6 bases and J 5 bases, leaving 11 bases between the germline ends. Germline V gene data show CDR1 as SNHLY and CDR2 as FYNNEI. CDR3 length equals 13 residues. The CDR3 DNA follows: TGTGCCAGCAGGATACAGTCTTATCAGCCCCAGCATTTT. This gives the protein CASRIQSYQPQHF.

This clone was picked up one time. The gene calls are TRBV27 and TRBJ2-2, with TRBD2 as a possible D gene (6 bases). Germline CDR1 and CDR2: MNHEY and SMNVEV (reference sequence). The CDR3 is 16 amino acids. The V end lost 6 bases, the J end lost 2 bases, and 16 bases lay between the germline ends. In DNA, the CDR3 is TGTGCCAGCAGCCGACGGTACGGGACTAACACCGGGGAGCTGTTTTTT. Translating gives CASSRRYGTNTGELFF.

V gene TRBV28 combines with J gene TRBJ1-4; the D is unclear. V gave up 1 base and J gave up 14 bases, with 8 bases separating them. CDR3 length equals 11 residues. Germline V lookup: CDR1 MDHEN, CDR2 SYDVKM. CDR3 nucleotides: TGTGCCAGCAGTTTATCCAGAATGCTGTTTTTT. Amino acids: CASSLSRMLFF.

This rearrangement joins TRBV6-5 to TRBJ1-2, with 7 positions matching TRBD1. J was trimmed by 8 bases and V by 4 bases; bases with no gene match: 10. The CDR3 is 14 residues long. CDR1 MNHEY and CDR2 SVGAGI come from the germline V gene. The CDR3 here is CASSSRGNGLGYTF. The CDR3, as DNA: TGTGCCAGCAGTTCCAGGGGGAATGGGTTGGGCTACACCTTC.

This sequence joins TRBV4-1 and TRBJ1-2; 8 bases align to TRBD1. The germline V gene has CDR1 MGHRA and CDR2 YSYEKL. This CDR3 has 17 amino acids. V shed 2 bases, J shed 7 bases, and the junction held 15 bases outside the gene matches. The CDR3 is CASSQRGADRVVLGYTF. CDR3 sequence (DNA): TGCGCCAGCAGCCAAAGAGGGGCGGACAGGGTGGTTCTTGGCTACACCTTC.

The chain uses TRBV28 and TRBJ1-2, with TRBD1 identical over 9 bases. This CDR3 is built from 14 residues. Trimming removed 8 bases from V and 5 bases from J; junction bases left unmatched: 9. Germline V gene sequence: CDR1 MDHEN, CDR2 SYDVKM. The chain's CDR3 is CASVQGARSYGYTF. The DNA for the CDR3 is TGTGCCAGCGTACAGGGGGCTCGGTCTTATGGCTACACCTTC.

This clone was counted only a few times. The chain is built from TRBV15 and TRBJ2-7, with 7 bases that match TRBD1. V was clipped by 0 bases and J by 2 bases; unmatched bases: 7. This CDR3 is 16 amino acids long. Germline V gene data show CDR1 as LNHNV and CDR2 as YYDKDF (reference sequence). The CDR3 nucleotides read TGTGCCACCAGCAGAGAAGGATATGGGACAGCCTACGAGCAGTACTTC. Encoded protein: CATSREGYGTAYEQYF.

The chain recombines TRBV3-1 (or the pseudogene TRBV3-2) with TRBJ1-2, with TRBD1 as a possible D gene (6 bases). Germline CDR1 LGHDT, CDR2 YNNKEL (reference sequence). There are 15 residues in the CDR3. Trimming stripped 9 bases from V and 3 bases from J, with 20 bases between. The DNA of the CDR3 is TGTGCCAGAGCACTAACCCGGACAGAGTACTATGGCTACACCTTC. It yields the protein CARALTRTEYYGYTF.